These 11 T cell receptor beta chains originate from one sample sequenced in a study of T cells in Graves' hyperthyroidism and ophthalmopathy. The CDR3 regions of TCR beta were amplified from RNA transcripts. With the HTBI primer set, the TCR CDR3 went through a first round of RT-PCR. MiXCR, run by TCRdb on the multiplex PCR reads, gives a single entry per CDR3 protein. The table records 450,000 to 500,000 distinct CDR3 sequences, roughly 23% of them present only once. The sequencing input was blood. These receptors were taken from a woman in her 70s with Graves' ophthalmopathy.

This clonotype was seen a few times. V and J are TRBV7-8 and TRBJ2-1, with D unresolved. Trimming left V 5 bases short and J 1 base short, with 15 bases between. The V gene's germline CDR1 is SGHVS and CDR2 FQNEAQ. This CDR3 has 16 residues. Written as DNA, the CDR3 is TGTGCCAGCAGCCCATCCCGGGTTCCGTCCTACAATGAGCAGTTCTTC. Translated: CASSPSRVPSYNEQFF.

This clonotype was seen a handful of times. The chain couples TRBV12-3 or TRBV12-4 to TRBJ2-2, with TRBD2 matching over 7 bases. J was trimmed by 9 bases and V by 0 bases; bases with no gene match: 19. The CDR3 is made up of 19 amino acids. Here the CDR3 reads CASSLAGGAASGIGRELFF. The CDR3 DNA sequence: TGTGCCAGCAGTTTAGCCGGGGGAGCGGCTAGCGGCATCGGACGGGAGCTGTTTTTT.

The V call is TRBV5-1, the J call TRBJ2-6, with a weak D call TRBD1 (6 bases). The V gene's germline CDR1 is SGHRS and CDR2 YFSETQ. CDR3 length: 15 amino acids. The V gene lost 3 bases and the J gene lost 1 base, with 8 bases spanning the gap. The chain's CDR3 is CASSSGTSGANVLTF. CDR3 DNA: TGCGCCAGCAGCTCTGGGACATCTGGGGCCAACGTCCTGACTTTC.

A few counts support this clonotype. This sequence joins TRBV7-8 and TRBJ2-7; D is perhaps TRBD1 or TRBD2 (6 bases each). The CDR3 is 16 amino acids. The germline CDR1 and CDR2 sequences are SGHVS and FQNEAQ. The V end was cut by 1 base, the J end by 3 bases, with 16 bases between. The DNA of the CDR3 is TGTGCCAGCAGCTTAGGGCTAGGGGGGAGTGGCTACGAGCAGTACTTC. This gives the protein CASSLGLGGSGYEQYF.

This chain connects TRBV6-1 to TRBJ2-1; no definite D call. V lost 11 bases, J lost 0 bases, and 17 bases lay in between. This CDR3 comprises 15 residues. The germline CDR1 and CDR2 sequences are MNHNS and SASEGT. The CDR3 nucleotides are TGTGCCCTCAGCATATGGTCGATCTCCTACAATGAGCAGTTCTTC. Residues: CALSIWSISYNEQFF.

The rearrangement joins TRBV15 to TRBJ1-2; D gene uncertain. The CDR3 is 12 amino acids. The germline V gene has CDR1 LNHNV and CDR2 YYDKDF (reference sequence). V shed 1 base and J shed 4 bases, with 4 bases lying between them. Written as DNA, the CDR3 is TGTGCCACCAGCAGAGGGATCTATGGCTACACCTTC. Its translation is CATSRGIYGYTF.

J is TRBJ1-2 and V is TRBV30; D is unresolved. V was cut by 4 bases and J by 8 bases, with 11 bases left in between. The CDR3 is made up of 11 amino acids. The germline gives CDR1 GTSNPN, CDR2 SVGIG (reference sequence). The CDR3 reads CAWTNSGGYTF. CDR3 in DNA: TGTGCCTGGACTAACTCGGGCGGCTACACCTTC.

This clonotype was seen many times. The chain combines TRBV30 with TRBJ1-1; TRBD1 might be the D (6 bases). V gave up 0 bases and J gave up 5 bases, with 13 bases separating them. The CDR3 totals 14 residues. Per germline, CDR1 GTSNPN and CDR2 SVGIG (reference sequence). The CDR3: CAWSVAGAHTEAFF. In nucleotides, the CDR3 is TGTGCCTGGAGTGTAGCGGGGGCGCATACTGAAGCTTTCTTT.

Here the CDR3 reads CASSPTHQTGKNTEAFF. The CDR3 bases are TGTGCCAGCAGCCCAACCCACCAGACAGGGAAGAACACTGAAGCTTTCTTT. The chain links TRBV9 to TRBJ1-1, with 7 bases identical to TRBD1. The germline V gene encodes CDR1 SGDLS and CDR2 YYNGEE. Trimming cost V 4 bases and J 1 base; bases outside gene matches: 13. There are 17 residues in the CDR3.

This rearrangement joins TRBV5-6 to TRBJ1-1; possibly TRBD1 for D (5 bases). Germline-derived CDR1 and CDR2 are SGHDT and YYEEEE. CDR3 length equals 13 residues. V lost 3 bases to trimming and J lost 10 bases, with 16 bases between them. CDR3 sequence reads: CASSYSGSKVAFF. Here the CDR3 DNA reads TGTGCCAGCAGCTACTCAGGGAGCAAAGTAGCTTTCTTT. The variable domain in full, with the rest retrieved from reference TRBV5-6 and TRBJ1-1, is DAGVTQSPTHLIKTRGQQVTLRCSPKSGHDTVSWYQQALGQGPQFIFQYYEEEERQRGNFPDRFSGHQFPNYSSELNVNALLLGDSALYLCASSYSGSKVAFFGQGTRLTVV.

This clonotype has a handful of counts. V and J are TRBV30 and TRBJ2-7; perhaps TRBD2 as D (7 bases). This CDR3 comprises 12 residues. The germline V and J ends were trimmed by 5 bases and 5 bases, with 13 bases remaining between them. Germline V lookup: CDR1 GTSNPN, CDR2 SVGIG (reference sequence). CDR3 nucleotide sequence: TGTGCCTGGGGGGGGGGGGCCCACGAGCAGTACTTC. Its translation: CAWGGGAHEQYF.